These T cell receptor beta chains were read from a single sample in a study of cytomegalovirus exposure and HLA in healthy donors. Produced via immunoSEQ multiplex PCR; TCRdb's table is partial and in-frame only. Of some 190,000 clones listed, around four fifths were seen once; the top ten hold 1.5% to 2%. Sequencing input: PBMCs. These TCRs come from a woman aged 30 to 39 in good health and CMV-seronegative. Each CDR3 is given with its conserved first and last residue. A D gene is named only where the DNA matches it firmly. The size field is filled for only some rows; it gives once, few, many or a size class.

D,size,J,V,DNA,CDR3
.,few,TRBJ2-7,TRBV19,TGTGCCAGTAGTAGTCCGGCAGGAATAAAAAGCTCCTACGAGCAGTACTTC,CASSSPAGIKSSYEQYF
.,.,TRBJ1-5,TRBV5-1,TGCGCCAGCAGCTTGGGGGGGGATGGGGAGCCCCAGCATTTT,CASSLGGDGEPQHF
TRBD2,.,TRBJ2-3,TRBV6-5,TGTGCCAGCAGTTCTCCGAGCGGGAACACAGATACGCAGTATTTT,CASSSPSGNTDTQYF
TRBD1,.,TRBJ1-1,TRBV5-6,TGTGCCAGCAGCTTGAGGGGGCGGTATACTGAAGCTTTCTTT,CASSLRGRYTEAFF
TRBD2,.,TRBJ2-7,TRBV6-4,TGTGCCAGCAGTGAACTAGCGGGAGACTCCTACGAGCAGTACTTC,CASSELAGDSYEQYF
.,.,TRBJ1-1,TRBV21-1,TGTGCCAGCAGCAGGAGGAAGGCTGAAGCTTTCTTT,CASSRRKAEAFF
.,.,TRBJ2-1,TRBV18,TGTGCCAGCTCACCGGACATTTCCTCCTACAATGAGCAGTTCTTC,CASSPDISSYNEQFF
TRBD1,few,TRBJ2-7,TRBV6-5,TGTGCCAGCAGTAGACAGGGCTACGAGCAGTACTTC,CASSRQGYEQYF
TRBD2,.,TRBJ2-3,TRBV5-6,TGTGCCAGCAGCTCGTCGAGGAGCGGGGGAAGGTTGGATACGCAGTATTTT,CASSSSRSGGRLDTQYF
TRBD1,once,TRBJ1-1,TRBV7-2,TGTGCCAGCAGCCCGGACAGGGGGAGGACTGAAGCTTTCTTT,CASSPDRGRTEAFF
TRBD1,few,TRBJ2-7,TRBV19,TGTGCCAGTAGCCAGGGGACAGGGATCGGCGAGCAGTACTTC,CASSQGTGIGEQYF
.,.,TRBJ2-5,TRBV19,TGTGCCAGTAGCACTACTAGGGAAGAGACCCAGTACTTC,CASSTTREETQYF
.,.,TRBJ1-4,TRBV25-1,TGTGCCAGCAGTGATACGACACGAGATGAAAAACTGTTTTTT,CASSDTTRDEKLFF
.,once,TRBJ2-1,TRBV15,TGTGCCACCAGCAGAGATGGGGGGTACAATGAGCAGTTCTTC,CATSRDGGYNEQFF
TRBD1,.,TRBJ2-5,TRBV5-1,TGCGCCAGCAGCTTGGGGGACAGGGTCCAAGAGACCCAGTACTTC,CASSLGDRVQETQYF
TRBD2,.,TRBJ2-3,TRBV18,TGTGCCAGCTCACCACAGTGGACTAGTACAGATACGCAGTATTTT,CASSPQWTSTDTQYF
.,.,TRBJ1-3,TRBV5-1,TGCGCCAGCAGCTTGGCCGGTGTAGGGGCGGACACCATATATTTT,CASSLAGVGADTIYF
TRBD2,few,TRBJ2-5,TRBV5-6,TGTGCCAGCAGCTTGTGGGGAGCGGGGTCCGTGGAGACCCAGTACTTC,CASSLWGAGSVETQYF
.,once,TRBJ2-5,TRBV5-6,TGTGCCAGCAGTATCCAAGAGACCCAGTACTTC,CASSIQETQYF
.,few,TRBJ1-5,TRBV6-1,TGTGCCCACCGGGGTGTCGGTTCTTATCAGCCCCAGCATTTT,CAHRGVGSYQPQHF
.,.,TRBJ1-1,TRBV6-1,TGTGCCAGCGAAACCATGGGGAGGACTGAAGCTTTCTTT,CASETMGRTEAFF
TRBD1,.,TRBJ2-7,TRBV30,TGTGCCTGGGGGGGGACAGGGCAGGGCTACGAGCAGTACTTC,CAWGGTGQGYEQYF
TRBD2,few,TRBJ2-3,TRBV30,TGTGCCTGGATTCTTAGCGGGGGGTTACCAGATACGCAGTATTTT,CAWILSGGLPDTQYF
.,.,TRBJ2-4,TRBV6-4,TGTGCCAGCACCACAGGGTGCATAGCCAAAAACATTCAGTACTTC,CASTTGCIAKNIQYF
.,.,TRBJ2-5,TRBV7-6,TGTGCCAGCAGCTTAGTGCAGGGCGGTTGGCGTTCCCAAGAGACCCAGTACTTC,CASSLVQGGWRSQETQYF
TRBD1,.,TRBJ2-5,TRBV6-6,TGTGCCAGCAGTCGGCCGGACAGGGGGCGGGAGACCCAGTACTTC,CASSRPDRGRETQYF
TRBD1,.,TRBJ2-7,TRBV23-1,TGCGCCAGCATCCCATGCGCCCCCGGGACAGGGTCCTACGAGCAGTACTTC,CASIPCAPGTGSYEQYF
.,once,TRBJ2-7,TRBV6-5,TGTGCCAGCAGTTACGAGGCGGCGGGTTTACGCGAGCAGTACTTC,CASSYEAAGLREQYF
TRBD1,.,TRBJ2-7,TRBV5-1,TGCGCCAGCAGCTTGTTGGCCGGGACAGGGTACTCCGAGCAGTACTTC,CASSLLAGTGYSEQYF
TRBD1,.,TRBJ1-5,TRBV6-6,TGTGCCAGCACCACACGGGGACAGGGGGCGCGTCAGCCCCAGCATTTT,CASTTRGQGARQPQHF
.,.,TRBJ1-5,TRBV10-2,TGCGCCAGCAGTGGAGGCAGGGGCGTGGGGCAGCCCCAGCATTTT,CASSGGRGVGQPQHF
TRBD2,.,TRBJ2-5,TRBV7-2,TGTGCCAGCAGCTTAGAACGAGGCCTAGCGGGGGGGCAAGAGACCCAGTACTTC,CASSLERGLAGGQETQYF
.,.,TRBJ2-1,TRBV6-5,TGTGCCAGCAGTTACCGGGCAGGGCCCTACAATGAGCAGTTCTTC,CASSYRAGPYNEQFF
.,few,TRBJ1-1,TRBV5-6,TGTGCCAGCAGCTTGATACAGGGCGGGGGGACTGAAGCTTTCTTT,CASSLIQGGGTEAFF
.,once,TRBJ2-1,TRBV7-3,TGTGCCAGCAGCTTAAATCAGGGGATGGGCTCCTACAATGAGCAGTTCTTC,CASSLNQGMGSYNEQFF
TRBD1,.,TRBJ1-6,TRBV6-5,TGTGCCAGCAGCCCAACAGGGGGGGCTAATTCACCCCTCCACTTT,CASSPTGGANSPLHF
.,.,TRBJ1-2,TRBV4-1,TGCGCCAGCAGCCCCCTCGCCCGACAGGACTATGGCTACACCTTC,CASSPLARQDYGYTF
.,.,TRBJ2-3,TRBV7-2,TGTGCCAGCAGCTTATGGGCGGAGGTAGCTATAGATACGCAGTATTTT,CASSLWAEVAIDTQYF
.,.,TRBJ1-2,TRBV6-1,.,CASSEATSFGVGSTF
TRBD2,once,TRBJ2-1,TRBV10-3,TGTGCCATCAGTGTTTCCAGCGGGGGGAATGAGCAGTTCTTC,CAISVSSGGNEQFF
.,.,TRBJ1-2,TRBV4-1,TGCGCCAGCAGCCCAGGGTTGGGGGGGAACTATGGCTACACCTTC,CASSPGLGGNYGYTF
TRBD1,.,TRBJ2-3,TRBV29-1,TGCAGCGGGGACAGGAGCACAGATACGCAGTATTTT,CSGDRSTDTQYF
TRBD1,.,TRBJ1-2,TRBV23-1,TGCGCCAGCAGTCACGGGGGACAGGATTGTGGCTACACCTTC,CASSHGGQDCGYTF
TRBD2,.,TRBJ2-2,TRBV7-3,TGTGCCAGCAGCTTAATAGCGGGGGGGCCGCCCGGGGAGCTGTTTTTT,CASSLIAGGPPGELFF
.,.,TRBJ2-3,TRBV5-1,TGCGCCAGCAGCTTCCGGGAGACCGGGGGCACAGATACGCAGTATTTT,CASSFRETGGTDTQYF
.,.,TRBJ1-5,TRBV15,TGTGCCACCAGCAGAGCCGCTCTAGGCAGGGGACGCCAGCCCCAGCATTTT,CATSRAALGRGRQPQHF
TRBD1,.,TRBJ2-5,TRBV6-5,TGTGCCAGCAGTCCGACAGGGGGGACGCAAGAGACCCAGTACTTC,CASSPTGGTQETQYF
TRBD2,few,TRBJ2-3,TRBV19,TGTGCCAGTAGCGGACTAGCGACTAGCACAGATACGCAGTATTTT,CASSGLATSTDTQYF
TRBD2,.,TRBJ2-1,TRBV25-1,TGTGCCAGCCCTAGCGGGGGACTCTACAATGAGCAGTTCTTC,CASPSGGLYNEQFF
TRBD1,.,TRBJ2-3,TRBV29-1,TGCAGCGTTGCACCGGGACAGAGCACAGATACGCAGTATTTT,CSVAPGQSTDTQYF
TRBD2,few,TRBJ2-3,TRBV7-9,TGTGCCAGCACCCTGCTGGCGGGGGGGCCAGGAGATACGCAGTATTTT,CASTLLAGGPGDTQYF
.,.,TRBJ1-1,TRBV6-5,TGTGCCAGCAGTTACTCGAGTACAGGCGGGGGCACTGAAGCTTTCTTT,CASSYSSTGGGTEAFF
TRBD1,.,TRBJ2-2,TRBV11-2,TGTGCCAGCAGAGTAGGGACAGGGGATTTGTTGGGCACCGGGGAGCTGTTTTTT,CASRVGTGDLLGTGELFF
TRBD2,.,TRBJ2-3,TRBV9,TGTGCCAGCAGCGCCCGGGGGGTTAGCACAGATACGCAGTATTTT,CASSARGVSTDTQYF
.,.,TRBJ2-5,TRBV5-1,TGCGCCAGCAGCCCGACAGGGAGGAGGTGGGAGACCCAGTACTTC,CASSPTGRRWETQYF
.,.,TRBJ2-5,TRBV5-1,TGCGCCAGCAGCTTGGGGACAGCACTCCAAGAGACCCAGTACTTC,CASSLGTALQETQYF
.,.,TRBJ2-7,TRBV5-5,TGTGCCAGCAGCCGGACAGACTTAGGCTACGAGCAGTACTTC,CASSRTDLGYEQYF
.,.,TRBJ1-4,TRBV25-1,TGTGCCAGCAGTGAAGATAACAGGGTCCGCGAAAAACTGTTTTTT,CASSEDNRVREKLFF
.,once,TRBJ1-1,TRBV9,TGTGCCAGCAGCGTAGAGGGGGGGACACCCCTTGAAGCTTTCTTT,CASSVEGGTPLEAFF
.,.,TRBJ1-5,TRBV21-1,TGTGCCAGCAGCAATATGACCGGGGATAGCAATCAGCCCCAGCATTTT,CASSNMTGDSNQPQHF